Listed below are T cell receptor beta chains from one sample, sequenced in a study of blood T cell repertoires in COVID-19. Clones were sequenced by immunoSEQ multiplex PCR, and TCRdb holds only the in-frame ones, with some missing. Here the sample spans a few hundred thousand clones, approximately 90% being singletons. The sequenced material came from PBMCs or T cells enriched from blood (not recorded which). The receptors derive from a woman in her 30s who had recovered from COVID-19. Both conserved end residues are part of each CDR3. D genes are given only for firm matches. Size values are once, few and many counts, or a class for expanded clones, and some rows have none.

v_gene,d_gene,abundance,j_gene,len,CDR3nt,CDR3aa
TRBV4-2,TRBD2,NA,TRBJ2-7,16,TGTGCCAGCAGCCAGCTGGGGACTAGCGCACCCTACGAGCAGTACTTC,CASSQLGTSAPYEQYF
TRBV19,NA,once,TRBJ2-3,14,TGTGCCAGTAGTACAGAGTCTAGCACAGATACGCAGTATTTT,CASSTESSTDTQYF
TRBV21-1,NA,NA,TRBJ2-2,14,TGTGCCAGCAGCTCTCCGGGACTCTCCGGGGAGCTGTTTTTT,CASSSPGLSGELFF
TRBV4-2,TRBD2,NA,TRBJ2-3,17,TGTGCCAGCAGCCAAGATGGTCTAGCGGGGGGAGGGAATACGCAGTATTTT,CASSQDGLAGGGNTQYF
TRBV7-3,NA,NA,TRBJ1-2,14,TGTGCCAGCAGCCGGGACACAGCGGACTATGGCTACACCTTC,CASSRDTADYGYTF
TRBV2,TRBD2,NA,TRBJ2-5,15,TGTGCCAGCACCAAGGGTAGCGGGCGTCAAGAGACCCAGTACTTC,CASTKGSGRQETQYF
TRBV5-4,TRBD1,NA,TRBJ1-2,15,TGTGCCAGCAGCCCGGGGACAGCCAACCTCTATGGCTACACCTTC,CASSPGTANLYGYTF
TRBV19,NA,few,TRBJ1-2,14,TGTGCCAGTAGTATAGTTGGGGGACTCTATGGCTACACCTTC,CASSIVGGLYGYTF
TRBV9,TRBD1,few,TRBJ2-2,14,TGTGCCAGTTCAGGGGGTGCGGGCACCGGGGAGCTGTTTTTT,CASSGGAGTGELFF
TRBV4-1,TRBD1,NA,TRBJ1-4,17,TGCGCCAGCAGCCAAATCCTGTCCGGGACAGGGCTTGAAAAACTGTTTTTT,CASSQILSGTGLEKLFF
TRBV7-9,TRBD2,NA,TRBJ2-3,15,TGTGCCAGCAGCCCCTTACTAGCGGGCACAGATACGCAGTATTTT,CASSPLLAGTDTQYF
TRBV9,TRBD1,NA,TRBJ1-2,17,TGTGCCAGCAGCGTAGGTCGGACAGGTCGTTTTTCCTATGGCTACACCTTC,CASSVGRTGRFSYGYTF
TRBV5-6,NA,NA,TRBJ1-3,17,TGTGCCAGCAACCGGGTCCAGGGGTCAGTGTCTGGAAACACCATATATTTT,CASNRVQGSVSGNTIYF
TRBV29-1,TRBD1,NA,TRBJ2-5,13,TGCAGCGTTGCCACAGGGGTGGGGGAGACCCAGTACTTC,CSVATGVGETQYF
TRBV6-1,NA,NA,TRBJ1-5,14,TGTGCCAGCAGTGACCGGACAGCTGATCAGCCCCAGCATTTT,CASSDRTADQPQHF
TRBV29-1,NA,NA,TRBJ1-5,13,TGCAGCGTTGCCTACGGGGGGCTTCAGCCCCAGCATTTT,CSVAYGGLQPQHF
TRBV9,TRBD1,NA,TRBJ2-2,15,TGTGCCAGCAGCGTTGACAGGGGTGGGACCGGGGAGCTGTTTTTT,CASSVDRGGTGELFF
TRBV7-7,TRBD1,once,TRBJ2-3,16,TGTGCTAGCAGTCCCGGGACAGGGCTGATCTCAGATACGCAGTATTTT,CASSPGTGLISDTQYF
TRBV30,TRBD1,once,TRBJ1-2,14,TGTGCCTGGAGTACCGGGACAGGCCGCTATGGCTACACCTTC,CAWSTGTGRYGYTF
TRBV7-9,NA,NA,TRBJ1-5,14,TGTGCCAGCAGCTTAGAGGGGGGCAATCAGCCCCAGCATTTT,CASSLEGGNQPQHF
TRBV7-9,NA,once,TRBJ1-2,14,TGTGCCAGCAGCTTAGCGGAGGGGCGCGATGGCTACACCTTC,CASSLAEGRDGYTF
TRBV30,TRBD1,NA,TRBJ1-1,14,TGTGCCTGGGGCGTCGGACAGGGAAGGACTGAAGCTTTCTTT,CAWGVGQGRTEAFF
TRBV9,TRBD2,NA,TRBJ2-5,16,TGTGCCAGCAGCACTGGGACTAGCGGAGCTCAAGAGACCCAGTACTTC,CASSTGTSGAQETQYF
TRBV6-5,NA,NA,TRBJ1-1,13,TGTGCCAGCAGTTACCCAGGACGGACAGACGCTTTCTTT,CASSYPGRTDAFF
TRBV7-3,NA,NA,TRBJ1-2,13,TGTGCCAGCAGCTTAAACAGGGTCTATGGCTACACCTTC,CASSLNRVYGYTF
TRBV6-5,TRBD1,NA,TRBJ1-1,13,TGTGCCAGCAAGGGGGCAGTGAACACTGAAGCTTTCTTT,CASKGAVNTEAFF
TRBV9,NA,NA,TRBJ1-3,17,TGTGCCAGCAGCGTAGGGAGGGGAACTCCCTCTGGAAACACCATATATTTT,CASSVGRGTPSGNTIYF